The rows below give T cell receptor beta chains drawn from one sample of a study of T cell changes during pregnancy in multiple sclerosis. TCRdb's table, derived via immunoSEQ multiplex PCR, lists solely in-frame clones and lacks some. The data hold around 70,000 clones, with 90% to 95% observed a single time. This material consisted of peripheral blood, taken in the first trimester of pregnancy. The receptors were gathered from a female donor in good health, enrolled as a control in a pregnancy study. Each CDR3 is given without its conserved first and last residue. Each record gives: V gene, J gene, CDR3 protein.

v_call: TRBV19
j_call: TRBJ1-2
cdr3_aa: ASSIPRSYGYT

v_call: TRBV4-2
j_call: TRBJ2-7
cdr3_aa: ASSGSGRAFYEQY

v_call: TRBV10-3
j_call: TRBJ2-3
cdr3_aa: AISESTPLASTDTQY

v_call: TRBV5-6
j_call: TRBJ2-5
cdr3_aa: ASSWGLAGGGRETQY

v_call: TRBV7-2
j_call: TRBJ1-2
cdr3_aa: ASSQSPGQGSPF

v_call: TRBV5-1
j_call: TRBJ2-3
cdr3_aa: ASSIGVPTDTQY

v_call: TRBV28
j_call: TRBJ1-5
cdr3_aa: ASSFRDTVPTYSNQPQH

v_call: TRBV19
j_call: TRBJ2-1
cdr3_aa: ASSHNQGHEQF

v_call: TRBV2
j_call: TRBJ2-1
cdr3_aa: ASQKGARSYNEQF

v_call: TRBV5-5
j_call: TRBJ1-5
cdr3_aa: ASSLVELPNQPQH

v_call: TRBV5-5
j_call: TRBJ1-2
cdr3_aa: ASSLGSRSDGYT

v_call: TRBV5-1
j_call: TRBJ1-4
cdr3_aa: ASSLEGGLGEKLF

v_call: TRBV7-2
j_call: TRBJ2-7
cdr3_aa: ASSPVAGPYYEQY

v_call: TRBV30
j_call: TRBJ2-1
cdr3_aa: AWRGNRLAGPYNEQF

v_call: TRBV7-2
j_call: TRBJ2-5
cdr3_aa: ASSLQRGEETQY

v_call: TRBV6-5
j_call: TRBJ2-3
cdr3_aa: ASSYPGTDTQY

v_call: TRBV18
j_call: TRBJ2-7
cdr3_aa: ASSPIGSSYEQY

v_call: TRBV2
j_call: TRBJ2-1
cdr3_aa: ASSPTGGRYNEQF

v_call: TRBV19
j_call: TRBJ2-3
cdr3_aa: ASSPQRDTQY

v_call: TRBV28
j_call: TRBJ2-1
cdr3_aa: ASRQGGSFYNEQF

v_call: TRBV10-3
j_call: TRBJ1-2
cdr3_aa: ASGTPGGYT

v_call: TRBV18
j_call: TRBJ2-3
cdr3_aa: ASSPPGSGTDTQY

v_call: TRBV2
j_call: TRBJ2-5
cdr3_aa: ASNWDRGGETQY

v_call: TRBV10-3
j_call: TRBJ2-2
cdr3_aa: AMRRATGELF

v_call: TRBV10-3
j_call: TRBJ2-1
cdr3_aa: AISEGAGGPTDEQF

v_call: TRBV5-1
j_call: TRBJ2-5
cdr3_aa: ASSLWTSGSRETQY

v_call: TRBV5-1
j_call: TRBJ2-1
cdr3_aa: ASSLELASSYNEQF

v_call: TRBV5-4
j_call: TRBJ2-7
cdr3_aa: ASSPSGSSYEQY

v_call: TRBV28
j_call: TRBJ2-1
cdr3_aa: ASSRAGGPYNEQF

v_call: TRBV28
j_call: TRBJ2-1
cdr3_aa: ASGQTGQF

v_call: TRBV5-1
j_call: TRBJ1-4
cdr3_aa: ASSFTGSEKLF

v_call: TRBV7-9
j_call: TRBJ1-3
cdr3_aa: ASSLGEDRAGNTIY

v_call: TRBV4-1
j_call: TRBJ2-1
cdr3_aa: ASRQLAGGVNEQF

v_call: TRBV2
j_call: TRBJ2-2
cdr3_aa: ASSVAGEGGELF

v_call: TRBV7-8
j_call: TRBJ2-1
cdr3_aa: ASSISGRASYNEQF

v_call: TRBV9
j_call: TRBJ1-2
cdr3_aa: ASSVVSVDGYT

v_call: TRBV4-2
j_call: TRBJ2-7
cdr3_aa: ASSQDYLAGGSYEQY

v_call: TRBV19
j_call: TRBJ1-1
cdr3_aa: ASSNPRDRGDTEAF